This record looks at one TCR beta chain sequence and its context. Antigen: not known. It was with a sample-barcoded 5' primer and a J-beta primer mix that a second PCR of about 7 to 12 cycles was run. Each CDR3 protein gets one entry after TCRdb re-called the 5' RACE reads with MiXCR. The sample lists around 1,600,000 distinct CDR3 sequences; less than 45% were seen once. Peripheral blood from each donor was collected in a volume of approximately 10 milliliters. This sample was taken from a study of blood T cells in healthy people across ages. The CDR3 loop spans 16 amino acids. Germline CDR1 LGHNA, CDR2 YNFKEQ. V shed 3 bases and J 11 bases; nucleotides not matched to a gene: 11. Study-wide results and limits: TCR beta diversity per million T cells fell roughly linearly with age.

The sequence came from a woman under 30 in good health. The sequenced material came from blood. The rearrangement links TRBV4-2 to TRBJ2-5; 14 bases agree with TRBD2. The CDR3 sequence: CASSHGTSGRYNEQYF. CDR3 in DNA: TGTGCCAGCAGCCACGGGACTAGCGGGAGATACAATGAGCAGTACTTC.